This TCR beta chain was observed in a study of T-cell reconstitution after alpha-beta-depleted transplantation in children. During its preparation, the TCRbeta library received unique molecular identifiers. TCRdb analysed the PCR reads with MiXCR anew, one entry per CDR3 protein. The sample carries some 520,000 distinct CDR3 sequences, approximately 32% recorded once. This CDR3 is built from 16 residues. Germline assignment: CDR1 MNHEY and CDR2 SVGEGT. The germline V and J ends were trimmed by 0 bases and 0 bases, with 9 bases remaining between them. The V and J genes are TRBV6-2 or TRBV6-3 and TRBJ2-1; D is possibly TRBD2 (5 bases). The TCR comes from a human donor who donated a stem cell graft to a child with aplastic anemia. Sample: PBMCs from the stem cell graft donor, taken from the stem cell graft. The chain's CDR3 is CASSYSVRGSYNEQFF. The CDR3 coding sequence is TGTGCCAGCAGTTACTCTGTCCGGGGCTCCTACAATGAGCAGTTCTTC.